The 20 T cell receptor beta chains below come from one sample, sequenced in a study of blood T cell repertoires in COVID-19. Clones were sequenced by immunoSEQ multiplex PCR, and TCRdb holds only the in-frame ones, with some missing. The repertoire consists of about 92,000 clones, with 87% occurring once and the leading ten covering around 19%. Sequenced: peripheral blood. The receptors come from a woman aged 60-75 years with COVID-19, enrolled during active disease.

The V call is TRBV7-2, the J call TRBJ1-2; a possible D gene is TRBD1 (5 bases). The germline CDR1 and CDR2 sequences are SGHTA and FQGNSA. V was pared by 5 bases and J by 5 bases, with 12 bases between. This CDR3 spans 13 amino acids. The DNA for the CDR3 is TGTGCCAGCAGCCCCGGGACTCGGTATGGCTACACCTTC. Translation gives CASSPGTRYGYTF.

V and J are TRBV7-8 and TRBJ1-4; perhaps TRBD1 as D (5 bases). Germline V CDR1 and CDR2: SGHVS, FQNEAQ. The CDR3 covers 16 residues. The ends were cut back, 2 bases at V and 7 bases at J, with 17 bases in the middle. CDR3 in amino acids: CASSLKWGREREKLFF. The CDR3 nucleotides read TGTGCCAGCAGCTTAAAATGGGGCAGGGAACGTGAAAAACTGTTTTTT.

This chain uses TRBV18 with TRBJ1-2, with D perhaps matching TRBD1 (6 bases). V was pared by 3 bases and J by 1 base, with 9 bases between. The CDR3 loop spans 14 amino acids. Germline CDR1 is KGHSH and CDR2 is LQKENI. The CDR3 DNA reads as TGTGCCAGCTCACCGGGACAAATTAACTATGGCTACACCTTC. This gives the protein CASSPGQINYGYTF.

Written as DNA, the CDR3 is TGTGCCAGCAGCCAAGAGGAGCGGGGAGCAAATTCACCCCTCCACTTT. Translated, it gives CASSQEERGANSPLHF. The chain uses TRBV4-2 and TRBJ1-6; D is ambiguous. This CDR3 is built from 16 residues. V lost 0 bases, J lost 7 bases, and 13 bases lay in between. CDR1 and CDR2 from the germline V gene are LGHNA and YNFKEQ.

The chain recombines TRBV19 with TRBJ1-1; no reliable D call. The CDR3 extends over 14 amino acids. With 4 bases removed from V and 7 bases from J, the gap between germline ends came to 16 bases. From germline, CDR1 is LNHDA and CDR2 SQIVND (reference sequence). CDR3 sequence (DNA): TGTGCCAGTAGTAGAGTTCGGAGCGGTCGTGAAGCTTTCTTT. Amino acid sequence: CASSRVRSGREAFF.

The chain uses TRBV5-4 and TRBJ1-2; D remains ambiguous. The V end was cut by 4 bases, the J end by 8 bases, with 21 bases between. The length of the CDR3 is 15 residues. The germline gives CDR1 SGHNT, CDR2 YYREEE (reference sequence). CDR3 sequence: CASSLTGPPGRGYTF. Here the CDR3 DNA reads TGTGCCAGCAGCCTCACCGGGCCTCCGGGGAGGGGCTACACCTTC. The variable domain in full, with the rest retrieved from reference TRBV5-4 and TRBJ1-2, is ETGVTQSPTHLIKTRGQQVTLRCSSQSGHNTVSWYQQALGQGPQFIFQYYREEENGRGNFPPRFSGLQFPNYSSELNVNALELDDSALYLCASSLTGPPGRGYTFGSGTRLTVV.

The genes are TRBV4-3 and TRBJ2-7, with 11 bases identical to TRBD1. The germline V gene encodes CDR1 LGHNA and CDR2 YSLEER. V dropped 0 bases and J dropped 2; count of bases not matched to a gene: 6. The CDR3 consists of 17 residues. CDR3: CASSQEARGQGAYEQYF. The CDR3 region has the DNA TGCGCCAGCAGCCAAGAAGCTAGGGGACAGGGGGCCTACGAGCAGTACTTC.

This chain uses TRBV5-1 with TRBJ2-5; possibly TRBD2 for D (6 bases). Trimming removed 3 bases at V and 1 base at J, with 10 bases between. Germline V gene lookup returns CDR1 SGHRS and CDR2 YFSETQ. The CDR3 loop spans 14 amino acids. The CDR3, as DNA: TGCGCCAGCAGCTGGGGACTTCTCCAAGAGACCCAGTACTTC. Its translation: CASSWGLLQETQYF.

The genes are TRBV7-2 and TRBJ1-2; 10 nucleotides line up with TRBD1. The ends lost 5 bases at V and 7 bases at J; junction bases unmatched: 7. The CDR3 is 14 amino acids. Germline lookup yields CDR1 SGHTA and CDR2 FQGNSA. The DNA for the CDR3 is TGTGCCAGCAGCCCGGACAGGGGGTTAGGTGGCTACACCTTC. Amino acids: CASSPDRGLGGYTF.

The chain uses TRBV4-1 and TRBJ1-6, with D perhaps TRBD1 (5 bases). Per germline, CDR1 MGHRA and CDR2 YSYEKL. V lost 0 bases to trimming and J lost 7 bases, with 7 bases between them. The CDR3 covers 14 residues. The CDR3 nucleotides are TGCGCCAGCAGCCAAGAGGGGCTGAATTCACCCCTCCACTTT. Its protein is CASSQEGLNSPLHF.

This chain uses TRBV6-5 with TRBJ1-3; a possible D gene is TRBD1 (5 bases). CDR1 is MNHEY and CDR2 is SVGAGI in the germline V gene. The germline V and J ends were trimmed by 9 bases and 4 bases, with 13 bases remaining between them. The CDR3 runs 13 residues. This CDR3 is CASAAGPGNTIYF. The CDR3, as DNA: TGTGCCAGTGCGGCGGGACCGGGAAACACCATATATTTT.

J is TRBJ1-2 and V is TRBV25-1, with D tentatively TRBD1 (6 bases). This CDR3 has 15 amino acids. V dropped 3 bases and J dropped 3 bases, with 14 bases sitting between them. Per germline, CDR1 MGHDK and CDR2 SYGVNS. The CDR3 nucleotides read TGTGCCAGCAGTGATTGGTGGGACACTTACTATGGCTACACCTTC. It specifies CASSDWWDTYYGYTF.

The chain employs TRBV18 and TRBJ2-1, with D unresolved. V was shortened by 1 base and J by 4 bases, with 8 bases between the two germline ends. The CDR3 has 14 residues. CDR1 is KGHSH, CDR2 LQKENI, per germline. The CDR3 coding sequence is TGTGCCAGCTCACCACTCCGCGATTACAATGAGCAGTTCTTC. This encodes CASSPLRDYNEQFF.

V usage is TRBV6-6 and J usage is TRBJ1-2, with D perhaps matching TRBD1 (6 bases). CDR3 length: 14 residues. Per the germline V gene, CDR1 is MNHNY and CDR2 is SVGAGI (reference sequence). Trimming stripped 8 bases from V and 7 bases from J, with 20 bases between. In DNA, the CDR3 is TGTGCCAGCGCTACAGGGCCGGGGGGTTTTGGCTACACCTTC. Its protein product is CASATGPGGFGYTF.

The chain combines TRBV7-9 with TRBJ1-2; D perhaps matches TRBD1 (6 bases). The V gene lost 5 bases and the J gene lost 5 bases, with 6 bases spanning the gap. The CDR3 length is 11 residues. Germline-derived CDR1 and CDR2 are SEHNR and FQNEAQ (reference sequence). The CDR3 region has the DNA TGTGCCAGCAGCCAGGGGTATGGCTACACCTTC. Its translation: CASSQGYGYTF.

CDR3 protein: CAWSAGGTRGKLFF. CDR3 DNA: TGTGCCTGGAGTGCCGGTGGGACAAGGGGAAAACTGTTTTTT. The chain carries TRBV30 and TRBJ1-4, with a tentative D call TRBD1 (6 bases). The germline V and J ends were trimmed by 1 base and 10 bases, with 16 bases remaining between them. Per the germline V gene, CDR1 is GTSNPN and CDR2 is SVGIG (reference sequence). The length of the CDR3 is 14 residues.

This clone came up a few times. The chain combines TRBV14 with TRBJ1-2, with D unclear. The germline gives CDR1 SGHDN, CDR2 FVKESK. Trimming left V 0 bases short and J 3 bases short, with 8 bases between. The CDR3 totals 14 residues. The CDR3 loop is CASSQDLADYGYTF. For the CDR3, the DNA is TGTGCCAGCAGCCAAGATCTGGCCGACTATGGCTACACCTTC.

The chain combines TRBV18 with TRBJ2-3, with 8 bases that match TRBD2. CDR3 length equals 18 residues. The V gene's germline CDR1 is KGHSH and CDR2 LQKENI. J lost 0 bases, V lost 3 bases, and 11 bases had no gene match. The CDR3 nucleotides read TGTGCCAGCTCACCCGGGTATGGTAGCGGGACTAGCACAGATACGCAGTATTTT. It translates to CASSPGYGSGTSTDTQYF. The full variable domain, with the rest looked up from reference TRBV18 and TRBJ2-3, is NAGVMQNPRHLVRRRGQEARLRCSPMKGHSHVYWYRQLPEEGLKFMVYLQKENIIDESGMPKERFSAEFPKEGPSILRIQQVVRGDSAAYFCASSPGYGSGTSTDTQYFGPGTRLTVL.

The CDR3 reads CASGAGYQPQHF. CDR3 bases: TGTGCCAGTGGGGCAGGGTATCAGCCCCAGCATTTT. The V call is TRBV19, the J call TRBJ1-5; possibly TRBD1 for D (5 bases). The CDR3 contains 12 residues. Germline CDR1 is LNHDA and CDR2 is SQIVND (reference sequence). V lost 8 bases and J 5 bases, leaving 10 bases between the germline ends.

The V and J genes are TRBV9 and TRBJ2-3; 9 bases are a match to TRBD2. Germline V lookup: CDR1 SGDLS, CDR2 YYNGEE. The CDR3 length is 15 residues. V trimming: 3 bases; J trimming: 2 bases; junction bases outside the gene matches: 4. In DNA, the CDR3 is TGTGCCAGCAGCGGTAGCGGGGGAGACACAGATACGCAGTATTTT. It translates to CASSGSGGDTDTQYF.